This T cell receptor beta chain comes out of a study of technical replicates of blood from a few donors. With V trimmed by 3 bases and J by 7 bases, 3 bases remained unmatched. The germline gives CDR1 MDHEN, CDR2 SYDVKM. This CDR3 spans 13 amino acids. TCRdb's copy holds only in-frame clones and misses some; the assay was immunoSEQ multiplex PCR. The sample contains approximately 93,000 clones, approximately 95% of which appear only once. The sample was T cells isolated from PBMCs. The clonotype was recovered from a human donor in good health. The V and J genes are TRBV28 and TRBJ2-1; 7 bases match TRBD2. The CDR3, as DNA: TGTGCCAGCAGTTTTGGGGGGGGGAATGAGCAGTTCTTC. This codes for CASSFGGGNEQFF.